One sample yielded the 21 T cell receptor beta chains listed below, sequenced in a study of CD8+CD57+ T cells in acquired aplastic anemia. Only patients with CD8+CD57+ cell expansion on flow cytometry were chosen for sequencing. Genomic DNA was employed as the template in profiling TCR beta VDJ and CDR3. TCRdb passed the reads through MiXCR, listing each CDR3 protein once. The profile shows 150,000 to 200,000 distinct CDR3 sequences, approximately 44% of them singletons. Material for sequencing was sorted CD4+, CD8+, or CD8+CD57+ T cells (not recorded which) from PBMCs. The receptors come from a human donor with aplastic anemia.

This clonotype came up many times. The chain employs TRBV7-9 and TRBJ2-7; 8 nucleotides line up with TRBD2. The germline gives CDR1 SEHNR, CDR2 FQNEAQ (reference sequence). The V gene end was trimmed by 4 bases and the J gene end by 6 bases; junction bases not matched to a gene: 8. The CDR3 is made up of 14 amino acids. The CDR3 DNA reads TGTGCCAGCAGCTCTTCGGCGGCGGGGGGCGAGCAGTACTTC. It is translated as CASSSSAAGGEQYF.

In its sample, this clonotype was seen a few times. A much larger clone differs from this one at a single base, so this may be a read error. The chain recombines TRBV7-8 with TRBJ2-7; 11 nucleotides line up with TRBD2. The CDR3 consists of 16 residues. Germline V lookup: CDR1 SGHVS, CDR2 FQNEAQ. V dropped 6 bases and J dropped 0; count of bases not matched to a gene: 7. The CDR3 is CASSRSTSGGSYEQYF. The CDR3 region has the DNA TGTGCCAGCAGTCGATCCACTAGCGGGGGCTCCTACGAGCAGTACTTC.

This clonotype was seen a handful of times. The chain joins TRBV15 to TRBJ2-5, with D perhaps TRBD2 (5 bases). The CDR3 runs 13 residues. V was pared by 0 bases and J by 3 bases, with 5 bases between. In germline, CDR1 is LNHNV, CDR2 YYDKDF (reference sequence). DNA of the CDR3: TGTGCCACCAGCAGAGAGAGGGAAGAGACCCAGTACTTC. Its protein product is CATSREREETQYF.

With regard to this clonotype: A much larger clone sits a single nucleotide away, making a read error possible. V is TRBV5-6 and J is TRBJ2-5, with D perhaps matching TRBD1 or TRBD2 (6 bases each). CDR1 is SGHDT, CDR2 YYEEEE, per germline. CDR3 size: 16 residues. The CDR3 bases are TGTGCCAGCAGCTTGGTTTCGGGGGCCCCCCAAGGGACCCAGTACTTC. This gives the protein CASSLVSGAPQGTQYF.

This sequence joins TRBV7-7 and TRBJ2-5, with D tentatively TRBD1 or TRBD2 (5 bases each). Germline CDR1 and CDR2: SSHAT and FNYEAQ (reference sequence). Trimming left V 5 bases short and J 5 bases short, with 15 bases between. The CDR3 totals 14 residues. CDR3 loop: CASSQSARGETQYF. The DNA for the CDR3 is TGTGCCAGCAGCCAAAGTGCGAGGGGCGAGACCCAGTACTTC.

This clonotype was observed a few times. The V call is TRBV12-3 or TRBV12-4, the J call TRBJ2-2; TRBD2 matches at 9 bases. The CDR3 consists of 15 residues. V dropped 6 bases and J dropped 7; count of bases not matched to a gene: 9. The CDR3 DNA reads TGTGCCAGCAGGGGCTGGGGTAGCGGGGGCGGGGAGCTGTTTTTT. Translated: CASRGWGSGGGELFF.

For this clonotype: This may be a read error: a much more frequent sequence differs by one nucleotide. This chain uses TRBV6-6 with TRBJ1-1; D gene ambiguous. Germline values: CDR1 MNHNY, CDR2 SVGAGI (reference sequence). Trimming left V 5 bases short and J 4 bases short, with 5 bases between. The CDR3 consists of 11 residues. CDR3: CASSGLTEAFF. Here the CDR3 DNA reads TGTGCCAGCAGTGGTCTCACTGAAGCTTTCTTT.

The chain recombines TRBV4-1 with TRBJ1-2; D is possibly TRBD1 (5 bases). Germline V lookup: CDR1 MGHRA, CDR2 YSYEKL. V lost 1 base to trimming and J lost 1 base, with 13 bases between them. This CDR3 comprises 16 residues. The CDR3 here is CASSQVGQGRNYGYTF. The CDR3 nucleotides read TGCGCCAGCAGCCAAGTAGGGCAGGGTCGTAACTATGGCTACACCTTC.

Points on this clonotype: A much larger clone is a single base away; this may be a read error. The CDR3 region is CASSQSARTEEKLFF. Written as DNA, the CDR3 is TGTGCCAGCAGCCAATCGGCTCGGACTGAAGAAAAACTGTTTTTT. The chain has TRBV16 and TRBJ1-4, with unresolved D. Germline CDR1 KGHSY, CDR2 FQNENV. The CDR3 covers 15 residues. V gave up 0 bases and J gave up 8 bases, with 13 bases separating them.

V and J are TRBV15 and TRBJ2-7, with a weak D call TRBD1 (5 bases). This CDR3 has 16 residues. Germline CDR1 LNHNV, CDR2 YYDKDF (reference sequence). The V end lost 0 bases, the J end lost 5 bases, and 17 bases lay between the germline ends. CDR3 coding DNA: TGTGCCACCAGCAGAGATTTCCTCAGGGATCGCGACGAGCAGTACTTC. Its protein is CATSRDFLRDRDEQYF.

This clonotype has a handful of counts. The CDR3 here is CASSYEAGEHTDTQYF. In DNA form, the CDR3 reads TGTGCCAGCAGTTACGAGGCGGGGGAGCACACAGATACGCAGTATTTT. V and J are TRBV6-2 or TRBV6-3 and TRBJ2-3, with 7 bases aligning to TRBD2. Unmatched junction bases numbered 7, after V lost 2 bases and J lost 2 bases. The CDR3 loop spans 16 amino acids. Germline CDR1 and CDR2: MNHEY and SVGEGT.

This clonotype was detected many times. The CDR3 sequence: CASSEERAGVGPLHF. The CDR3 bases are TGTGCCAGCAGTGAAGAGAGGGCAGGGGTGGGGCCCCTCCACTTT. The rearrangement uses TRBV6-1 and TRBJ1-6, with D perhaps TRBD1 (6 bases). Germline values: CDR1 MNHNS, CDR2 SASEGT. The CDR3 covers 15 residues. Trimming stripped 1 base from V and 13 bases from J, with 17 bases between.

Regarding this clonotype: The junction shows a germline mismatch at one end, possibly a read error. The chain employs TRBV6-1 and TRBJ1-5; D unclear. This CDR3 has 13 amino acids. Germline-derived CDR1 and CDR2 are MNHNS and SASEGT. The CDR3 coding sequence is TGTGCCAGCAGGGAAGCCGGAAATCAGCCCCAGCATTTT. This codes for CASREAGNQPQHF.

Ten or more counts support this clonotype. CDR3 protein: CASSLAHQPQHF. Written as DNA, the CDR3 is TGTGCCAGCAGTTTAGCCCATCAGCCCCAGCATTTT. This chain links TRBV12-3 or TRBV12-4 with TRBJ1-5, with no clear D. Trimming took off 0 bases at V and 5 bases at J, with 2 bases between the two ends. The length of the CDR3 is 12 residues.

Ten or more counts support this clonotype. This chain joins TRBV20-1 and TRBJ1-2, with D hard to call. Germline V gives CDR1 DFQATT, CDR2 SNEGSKA (reference sequence). V was shortened by 3 bases and J by 4 bases, with 9 bases between the two germline ends. CDR3 length: 12 residues. The CDR3 here is CSARLGSYGYTF. DNA for the CDR3: TGCAGTGCTAGGTTGGGATCCTATGGCTACACCTTC.

The V gene is TRBV13, the J gene TRBJ1-2; D is unclear. V shed 3 bases and J shed 4 bases, with 12 bases lying between them. The CDR3 spans 14 residues. Germline V gene lookup returns CDR1 PRHDT and CDR2 FYEKMQ (reference sequence). CDR3 coding DNA: TGTGCCAGCAGCTTCGGAGTGAATCTCTATGGCTACACCTTC. Protein product: CASSFGVNLYGYTF. The complete variable domain, with remaining parts taken from reference TRBV13 and TRBJ1-2, reads AAGVIQSPRHLIKEKRETATLKCYPIPRHDTVYWYQQGPGQDPQFLISFYEKMQSDKGSIPDRFSAQQFSDYHSELNMSSLELGDSALYFCASSFGVNLYGYTFGSGTRLTVV.

The chain links TRBV4-2 to TRBJ2-7; D perhaps matches TRBD2 (5 bases). Trimming shortened V by 1 base and J by 9 bases, and 16 bases separated the two germline ends. This CDR3 comprises 14 residues. Germline V gene data show CDR1 as LGHNA and CDR2 as YNFKEQ. CDR3 residues: CASSQGGLGDGQYF. In nucleotides, the CDR3 is TGTGCCAGCAGCCAAGGCGGGCTGGGCGACGGGCAGTACTTC.

V gene TRBV24-1 combines with J gene TRBJ2-7, with D perhaps being TRBD1 or TRBD2 (5 bases each). With 5 bases removed from V and 3 bases from J, the gap between germline ends came to 13 bases. The CDR3 has 14 amino acids. Germline-derived CDR1 and CDR2 are KGHDR and SFDVKD. The DNA for the CDR3 is TGTGCCACCAGTGTTTGGGGACGACTCTACGAGCAGTACTTC. This translates into CATSVWGRLYEQYF.

This rearrangement joins TRBV24-1 to TRBJ1-5; D unclear. In germline, CDR1 is KGHDR, CDR2 SFDVKD. Trimming took 4 bases from V and 3 from J, leaving 9 bases between them. The CDR3 is made up of 14 amino acids. The CDR3 region is CATSDPVHNQPQHF. CDR3 nucleotide sequence: TGTGCCACCAGTGACCCGGTGCACAATCAGCCCCAGCATTTT.

This clonotype was observed at least ten times. J is TRBJ2-2 and V is TRBV6-1, with TRBD1 matching over 7 bases. The germline V gene encodes CDR1 MNHNS and CDR2 SASEGT. The trim removed 6 bases at V and 6 bases at J, leaving 10 bases unmatched. This CDR3 contains 15 residues. This chain's CDR3 is CASRNPTGVAGELFF. The CDR3 DNA reads TGTGCCAGCAGGAACCCCACAGGGGTGGCCGGGGAGCTGTTTTTT.

Notes on this clonotype: This clone may be a read error of a much larger clone one base away. The chain uses TRBV10-3 and TRBJ1-2; the D gene is possibly TRBD1 (5 bases). Germline lookup yields CDR1 ENHRY and CDR2 SYGVKD. The V end lost 3 bases, the J end lost 7 bases, and 15 bases lay between the germline ends. The CDR3 length is 14 residues. The DNA for the CDR3 is TGTGCCATCAGTGAAGCAGGGATGGCGGGTGGCTACACCTTC. This encodes CAISEAGMAGGYTF.